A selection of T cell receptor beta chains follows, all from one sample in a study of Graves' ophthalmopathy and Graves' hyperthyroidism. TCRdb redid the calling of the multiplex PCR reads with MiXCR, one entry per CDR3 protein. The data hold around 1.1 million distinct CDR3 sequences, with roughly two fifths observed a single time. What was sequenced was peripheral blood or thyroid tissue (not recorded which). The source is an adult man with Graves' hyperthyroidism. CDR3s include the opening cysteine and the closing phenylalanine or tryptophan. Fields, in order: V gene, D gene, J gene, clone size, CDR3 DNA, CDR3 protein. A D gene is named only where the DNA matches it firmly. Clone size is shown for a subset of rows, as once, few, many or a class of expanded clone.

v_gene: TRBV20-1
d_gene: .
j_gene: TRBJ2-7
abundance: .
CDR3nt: TGCAGTGCTAGAGTGGTTGGTGGCGAGCAGTACTTC
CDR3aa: CSARVVGGEQYF

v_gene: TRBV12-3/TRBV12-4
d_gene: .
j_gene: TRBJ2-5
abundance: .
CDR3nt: TGTGCCAGCAGCCAAGCCCCGACTAGGGGAGAGACCCAGTACTTC
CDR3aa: CASSQAPTRGETQYF

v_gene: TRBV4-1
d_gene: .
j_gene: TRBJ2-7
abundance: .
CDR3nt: TGCGCCAGCAGTCATCTTTCCGGGCCAGCCCAGAGCTCCTACGAGCAGTACTTC
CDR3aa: CASSHLSGPAQSSYEQYF

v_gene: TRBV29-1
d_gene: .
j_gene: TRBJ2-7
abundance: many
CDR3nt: TGCAGCGTACTAGTAGGTCCCTACGAGCAGTACTTC
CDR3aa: CSVLVGPYEQYF

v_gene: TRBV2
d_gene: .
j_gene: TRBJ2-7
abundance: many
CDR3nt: TGTGCCAGCAGTGGTCGGGGTCAATACGAGCAGTACTTC
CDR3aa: CASSGRGQYEQYF

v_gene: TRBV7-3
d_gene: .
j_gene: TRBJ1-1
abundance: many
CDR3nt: TGTGCCAGCAGCTTGCAGGGAACTAGTACTGAAGCTTTCTTT
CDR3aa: CASSLQGTSTEAFF

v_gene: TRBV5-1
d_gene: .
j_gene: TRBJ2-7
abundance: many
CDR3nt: TGCGCCAGCAGCTTAACAGTCGACGAGCAGTACTTC
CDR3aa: CASSLTVDEQYF

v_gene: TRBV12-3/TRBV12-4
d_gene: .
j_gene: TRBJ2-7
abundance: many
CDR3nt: TGTGCCAGCAGTTTAGAGGCTGCAGAGCAGTACTTC
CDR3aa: CASSLEAAEQYF

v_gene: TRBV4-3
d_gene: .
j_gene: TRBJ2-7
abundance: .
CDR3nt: TGCGCCAGCAGCCGGGGGGTAGCGGTTTCCTACGAGCAGTACTTC
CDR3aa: CASSRGVAVSYEQYF

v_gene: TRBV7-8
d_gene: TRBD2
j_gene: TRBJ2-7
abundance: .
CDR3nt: TGTGCCAGCAGGAAGGGGCTAGCGGAAACCTACGAGCAGTACTTC
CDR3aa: CASRKGLAETYEQYF

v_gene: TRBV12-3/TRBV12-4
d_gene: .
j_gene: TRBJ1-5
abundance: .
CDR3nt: TGTGCCAGCGGTGATGCAGAGTTTGGTGACCAGGGTCAGCCCCAGCATTTT
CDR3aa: CASGDAEFGDQGQPQHF

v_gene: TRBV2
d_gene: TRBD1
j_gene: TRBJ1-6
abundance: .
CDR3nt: TGTGCCTGCAGTGCTACCGGGACAGTCCGTATAAATTCACCCCTCCACTTT
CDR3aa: CACSATGTVRINSPLHF

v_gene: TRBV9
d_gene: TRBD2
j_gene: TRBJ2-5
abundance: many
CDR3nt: TGTGCCAGCACCCTGACTAGCGGGAGTGCCAGGGAGACCCAGTACTTC
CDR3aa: CASTLTSGSARETQYF

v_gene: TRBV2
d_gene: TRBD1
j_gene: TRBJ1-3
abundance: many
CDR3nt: TGTGCCAGCAGGGGAGGACAGGGGAACTCTGGAAACACCATATATTTT
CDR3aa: CASRGGQGNSGNTIYF

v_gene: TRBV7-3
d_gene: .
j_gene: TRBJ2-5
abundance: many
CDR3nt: TGTGCCAGCAGCTCCCCTACAGGGTACCAAGAGACCCAGTACTTC
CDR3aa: CASSSPTGYQETQYF

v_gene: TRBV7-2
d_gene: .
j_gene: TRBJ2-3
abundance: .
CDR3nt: TGTGCCCGCAGCTTATTTGTGGCGGGTCCAGATACGCAGTATTTT
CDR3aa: CARSLFVAGPDTQYF

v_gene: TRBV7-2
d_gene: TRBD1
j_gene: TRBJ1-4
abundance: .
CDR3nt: TGTGCCAGCAGGGAACTCGGACAGGCGGCCGAAAAACTGTTTTTT
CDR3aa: CASRELGQAAEKLFF

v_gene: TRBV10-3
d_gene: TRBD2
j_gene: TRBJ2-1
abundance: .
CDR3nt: TGTGCCATCAGTGATAGCGGGGGGGCCTACAATGAGCAGTTCTTC
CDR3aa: CAISDSGGAYNEQFF

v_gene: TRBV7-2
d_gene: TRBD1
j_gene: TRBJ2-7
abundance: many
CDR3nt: TGTGCCAGCAGCAACCGACAGGGCTACGAGCAGTACTTC
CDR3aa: CASSNRQGYEQYF

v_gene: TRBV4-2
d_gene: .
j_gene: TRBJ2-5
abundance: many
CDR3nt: TGTGCCAGCAGCCAAGGGGACCCCACAGAGACCCAGTACTTC
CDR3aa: CASSQGDPTETQYF

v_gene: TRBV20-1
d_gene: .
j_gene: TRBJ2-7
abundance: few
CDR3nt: TGCAGTGCTAGAGATATTGGCCTCAGGGCTGGCTACGAGCAGTACTTC
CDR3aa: CSARDIGLRAGYEQYF

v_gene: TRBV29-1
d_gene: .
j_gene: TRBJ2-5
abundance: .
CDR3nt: TGCAGCGTTGGTTCCCCCGACGGGAGCCCCTCTGGAGAGACCCAGTACTTC
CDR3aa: CSVGSPDGSPSGETQYF

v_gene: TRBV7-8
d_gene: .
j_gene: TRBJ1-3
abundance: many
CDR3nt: TGTGCCAGCAGCATTGAACTCTCTGGAAACACCATATATTTT
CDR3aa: CASSIELSGNTIYF

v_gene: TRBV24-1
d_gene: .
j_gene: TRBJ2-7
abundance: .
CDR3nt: TGTGCGACAGGAGGGTACGAGCAGTACTTC
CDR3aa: CATGGYEQYF

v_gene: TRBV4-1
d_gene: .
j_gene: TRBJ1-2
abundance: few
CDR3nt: TGCGCCAGCAGCCAAGAGGGGGAGGAGGGGTGGTATGGCTACACCTTC
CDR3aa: CASSQEGEEGWYGYTF

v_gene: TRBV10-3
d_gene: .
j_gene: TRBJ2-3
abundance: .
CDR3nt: TGTGCCATGAACACCCGACCTAGCACAGATACGCAGTATTTT
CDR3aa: CAMNTRPSTDTQYF

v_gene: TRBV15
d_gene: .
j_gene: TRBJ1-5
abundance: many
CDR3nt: TGTGCCACCAGCAGGACAGCTAGCAATCAGCCCCAGCATTTT
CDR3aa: CATSRTASNQPQHF

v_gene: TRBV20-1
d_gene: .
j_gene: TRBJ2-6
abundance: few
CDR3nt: TGCAGTGCTAGAGTGGGAGCCTCTGGGGCCAACGTCCTGACTTTC
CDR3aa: CSARVGASGANVLTF

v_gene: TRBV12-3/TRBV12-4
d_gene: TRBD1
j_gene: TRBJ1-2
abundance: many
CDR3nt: TGTGCCAGCACCTCGGACAGGGGAGACGGCTACACCTTC
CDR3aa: CASTSDRGDGYTF

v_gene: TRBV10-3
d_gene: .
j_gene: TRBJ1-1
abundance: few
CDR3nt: TGTGCCATCAAGGACGGCATGAACACTGAAGCTTTCTTT
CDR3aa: CAIKDGMNTEAFF

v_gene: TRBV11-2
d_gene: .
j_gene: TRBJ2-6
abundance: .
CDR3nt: TGTGCCAGCAGCTCCCCCCGACAGGTTCCCTCTGGGGCCAACGTCCTGACTTTC
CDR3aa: CASSSPRQVPSGANVLTF

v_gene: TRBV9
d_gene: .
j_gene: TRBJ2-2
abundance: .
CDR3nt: TGTGCCAGCAGTTTAACCAGAAACACCGGGGGGCTGTTTTTT
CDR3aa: CASSLTRNTGGLFF

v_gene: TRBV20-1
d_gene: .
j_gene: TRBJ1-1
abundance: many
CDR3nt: TGCAGTGCTAGAGGTAGTCCGGAAGCTTTCTTT
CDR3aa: CSARGSPEAFF

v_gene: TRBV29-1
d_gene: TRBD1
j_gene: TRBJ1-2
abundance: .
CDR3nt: TGCAGCGTTGAAACAGGGGGGAGCGGCTACACCTTC
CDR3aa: CSVETGGSGYTF

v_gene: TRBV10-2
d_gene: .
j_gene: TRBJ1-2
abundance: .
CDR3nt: TGCGCCATCAGTCGGAGGGGCCCGGCACGCTATGGCTACACCTTC
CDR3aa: CAISRRGPARYGYTF

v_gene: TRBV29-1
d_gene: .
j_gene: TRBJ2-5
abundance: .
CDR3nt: TGCAGCTTGGATTTGGAGACCCAGTACTTC
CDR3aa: CSLDLETQYF

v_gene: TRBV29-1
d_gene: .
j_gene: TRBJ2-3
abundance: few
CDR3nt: TGCAGCGTTGGCGGCAGACTCACAGATACGCAGTATTTT
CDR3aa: CSVGGRLTDTQYF

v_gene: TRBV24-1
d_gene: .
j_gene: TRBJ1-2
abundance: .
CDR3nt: TGTGCCACCAGTGGAGGGCAGGACCACTATGGCTACACCTTC
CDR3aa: CATSGGQDHYGYTF

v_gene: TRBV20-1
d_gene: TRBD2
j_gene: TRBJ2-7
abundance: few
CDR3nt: TGCAGTGCTAGCACTAGCGGGCCCTACGAGCAGTACTTC
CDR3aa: CSASTSGPYEQYF

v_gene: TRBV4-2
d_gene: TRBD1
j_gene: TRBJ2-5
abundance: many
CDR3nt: TGTGCCAGCAGCGGACAGGAGAGCCCAAGAAAAGAGACCCAGTACTTC
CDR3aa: CASSGQESPRKETQYF

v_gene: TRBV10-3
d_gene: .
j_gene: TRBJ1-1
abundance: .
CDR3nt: TGTGCCAGCAGACGCTCGACGGTTGTCGACACTGAAGCTTTCTTT
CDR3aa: CASRRSTVVDTEAFF